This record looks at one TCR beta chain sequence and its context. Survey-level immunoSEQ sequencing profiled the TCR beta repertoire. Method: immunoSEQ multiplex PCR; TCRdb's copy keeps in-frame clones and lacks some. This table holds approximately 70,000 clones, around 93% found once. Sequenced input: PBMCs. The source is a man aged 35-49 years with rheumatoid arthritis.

The CDR3 here is CASSPRGTSNTGELFF. The CDR3 bases are TGTGCCAGCAGCCCCCGTGGTACCTCCAACACCGGGGAGCTGTTTTTT. The rearrangement joins TRBV7-3 to TRBJ2-2; no clear D gene. CDR3 length: 16 residues. Trimming took 5 bases from V and 2 from J, leaving 15 bases between them. Germline CDR1 reads SGHTA; CDR2 reads FQGTGA.